These 8 T cell receptor beta chains were sequenced from one sample in a study of T cell responses to AZD1222 COVID-19 vaccine. The protocol was immunoSEQ multiplex PCR, while the TCRdb copy is restricted to in-frame clones and leaves out a portion. The table has roughly 180,000 clones, around 90% seen once. This sample comprised peripheral blood, obtained on day 0 of AZD1222 vaccination. The source of these receptors is an adult in good health.

The chain recombines TRBV12-2 with TRBJ2-2; the D call TRBD2 from the table was never checked on the DNA. TRBV12-2 is a pseudogene segment. The CDR3 consists of 13 residues. CDR3 in amino acids: CARSPGNTGELFF. The CDR3 DNA reads TGTGCAAGGTCGCCGGGGAACACCGGGGAGCTGTTTTTT.

This CDR3 reads CASSQGPIIQGKETQYF. As DNA, the CDR3 is TGCGCCAGCAGCCAAGGGCCTATTATACAGGGGAAAGAGACCCAGTACTTC. The chain combines TRBV4-3 with TRBJ2-5; 7 bases match TRBD1. The V and J ends lost 1 base and 3 bases, in that order; junction bases with no gene match: 11. Germline-derived CDR1 and CDR2 are LGHNA and YSLEER. There are 17 residues in the CDR3.

This chain uses TRBV11-2 with TRBJ2-5, with TRBD1 identical over 9 bases. CDR1 and CDR2 (germline): SGHAT, FQNNGV. The junction had 8 bases not matched to a gene; V was cut back by 3 bases and J by 9 bases. CDR3 length equals 14 residues. CDR3 in DNA: TGTGCCAGCAGCTTGGATGGACAGGGGTTTTCCCAGTACTTC. Its translation: CASSLDGQGFSQYF. The full variable domain, with the rest looked up from reference TRBV11-2 and TRBJ2-5, is EAGVAQSPRYKIIEKRQSVAFWCNPISGHATLYWYQQILGQGPKLLIQFQNNGVVDDSQLPKDRFSAERLKGVDSTLKIQPAKLEDSAVYLCASSLDGQGFSQYFGPGTRLLVL.

The genes are TRBV29-1 and TRBJ2-5; D ambiguous. Germline V gives CDR1 SQVTM, CDR2 ANQGSEA. The V end was cut by 2 bases, the J end by 4 bases, with 5 bases between. CDR3 length equals 11 residues. The CDR3 sequence is CSVEPGETQYF. Written as DNA, the CDR3 is TGCAGCGTTGAACCTGGAGAGACCCAGTACTTC.

The rearrangement joins TRBV7-2 to TRBJ1-1; possible D gene TRBD1, 5 bases. Germline lookup yields CDR1 SGHTA and CDR2 FQGNSA. This CDR3 comprises 13 residues. Deletions cut 4 bases from V and 3 bases from J, with 9 bases between. CDR3 protein: CASSSGAHTEAFF. In DNA, the CDR3 is TGTGCCAGCAGCTCCGGGGCCCACACTGAAGCTTTCTTT.

V and J are TRBV18 and TRBJ2-1; 12 nucleotides line up with TRBD1. Germline trimming cut 3 bases from V and 6 bases from J; bases unmatched to any gene: 6. Germline V lookup: CDR1 KGHSH, CDR2 LQKENI. CDR3 length: 16 residues. The CDR3 region is CASSPTGQGAINEQFF. The CDR3 coding sequence is TGTGCCAGCTCACCTACGGGACAGGGGGCAATCAATGAGCAGTTCTTC. The full variable domain, in which reference TRBV18 and TRBJ2-1 provide the parts outside the CDR3, is NAGVMQNPRHLVRRRGQEARLRCSPMKGHSHVYWYRQLPEEGLKFMVYLQKENIIDESGMPKERFSAEFPKEGPSILRIQQVVRGDSAAYFCASSPTGQGAINEQFFGPGTRLTVL.

In this sample, this clone turned up a few times. This sequence joins TRBV5-4 and TRBJ1-4; no clear D gene. This CDR3 comprises 13 residues. V was trimmed by 0 bases and J by 0 bases, leaving 0 bases between them. Germline V gene lookup returns CDR1 SGHNT and CDR2 YYREEE (reference sequence). CDR3 in amino acids: CASSLATNEKLFF. CDR3 bases: TGTGCCAGCAGCTTGGCAACTAATGAAAAACTGTTTTTT.

The chain uses TRBV3-1 (or the pseudogene TRBV3-2) and TRBJ2-7; D is perhaps TRBD2 (6 bases). Trimming took 5 bases from V and 6 from J, leaving 14 bases between them. CDR3 length: 13 residues. CDR1 LGHDT and CDR2 YNNKEL come from the germline V gene (reference sequence). The CDR3 loop reads CASSARLGGEQYF. Here the CDR3 DNA reads TGTGCCAGCAGCGCCCGACTAGGAGGCGAGCAGTACTTC.